This TCR beta chain derives from a study of T-cell memory formation after mild COVID-19. This CDR3 is 16 amino acids long. Trimming left V 0 bases short and J 6 bases short, with 17 bases between. Germline loops: CDR1 LGHNA, CDR2 YSLEER. As to this clonotype: Its antigen is unidentified.

Study-level findings and limits: The authors left the SARS-CoV-2 specificity of second-wave clones peaking on day 37 unconfirmed.

MiXCR, applied by TCRdb to the 5' RACE reads, yields one record per CDR3 protein. The sample lists around 150,000 distinct CDR3 sequences, around a tenth occurring once. The chain is built from TRBV4-3 and TRBJ1-1; maybe TRBD1 (5 bases). The receptor was derived from a man between 18 and 29 years old who had mild COVID-19 (a few samples of this study predate the infection). Cell type and time point are not known. The sequenced material came from PBMCs or a T cell subset sorted from them (not recorded which). The CDR3 region is CASSQDHKQGPAEAFF. The DNA of the CDR3 is TGCGCCAGCAGCCAAGATCATAAGCAGGGTCCGGCTGAAGCTTTCTTT.